These 31 T cell receptor beta chains originate from one sample sequenced in a study of OX40 agonist ivuxolimab in advanced cancers. This table comes from immunoSEQ multiplex PCR, and its TCRdb copy is limited to in-frame clones, with some not included. The sample holds 74,000 or so clones, approximately 86% seen once. The sample was CD4+ or CD8+ T cells sorted from blood, taken in a trial of the OX40 agonist ivuxolimab. The receptor set was obtained from an adult with an advanced solid tumor such as melanoma, head and neck, liver or kidney cancer.

This chain links TRBV5-1 with TRBJ2-3; 8 bases are a match to TRBD1. Germline assignment: CDR1 SGHRS and CDR2 YFSETQ. The CDR3 spans 15 residues. V dropped 0 bases and J dropped 6; count of bases not matched to a gene: 6. CDR3 amino acids: CASSLDGRQGDTQYF. DNA of the CDR3: TGCGCCAGCAGCTTGGATGGCAGACAGGGGGATACGCAGTATTTT.

The chain employs TRBV18 and TRBJ1-1; the match to TRBD1 covers 8 bases. Unmatched junction bases numbered 5, after V lost 8 bases and J lost 3 bases. Germline V lookup: CDR1 KGHSH, CDR2 LQKENI. The CDR3 is 13 residues long. DNA of the CDR3: TGTGCCAGCCGACAGGGGTGGGACACTGAAGCTTTCTTT. It is translated as CASRQGWDTEAFF.

The chain carries TRBV6-1 and TRBJ2-1; D not certain. The germline V gene has CDR1 MNHNS and CDR2 SASEGT. This CDR3 is 15 amino acids long. V dropped 6 bases and J dropped 0 bases, with 12 bases sitting between them. CDR3 bases: TGTGCCAGCAGCCTCACCGGGTACTCCTACAATGAGCAGTTCTTC. This encodes CASSLTGYSYNEQFF.

In its sample, this clone was seen once. J is TRBJ2-7 and V is TRBV28; either TRBD1 or TRBD2 may fit D (5 bases each). This CDR3 comprises 16 residues. Trimming cost V 8 bases and J 0 bases, with 20 bases left between them. Germline CDR1 reads MDHEN; CDR2 reads SYDVKM. CDR3 sequence (DNA): TGTGCCAGCGGGACGCCGAGACTGGTCAGCTCCTACGAGCAGTACTTC. This sequence encodes CASGTPRLVSSYEQYF.

Turning to this clone: The same CDR3 also results from other DNA sequences found in this sample. The rearrangement uses TRBV5-1 and TRBJ2-7, with 11 positions matching TRBD1. The CDR3 is 15 residues long. After removal of 0 bases from V and 4 bases from J, the junction contained 3 bases not matched to a gene. Germline CDR1 SGHRS, CDR2 YFSETQ. The CDR3 sequence: CASSLVGTGGYEQYF. In DNA, the CDR3 is TGCGCCAGCAGCTTGGTGGGGACAGGGGGATACGAGCAGTACTTC.

The chain joins TRBV6-1 to TRBJ2-2; TRBD1 aligns across 7 bases. Germline assignment: CDR1 MNHNS and CDR2 SASEGT. Trimming cost V 6 bases and J 5 bases; bases outside gene matches: 9. CDR3 size: 15 residues. For the CDR3, the DNA is TGTGCCAGCAGATACAGGGGTCGCGAAACCGGGGAGCTGTTTTTT. It encodes CASRYRGRETGELFF.

This chain links TRBV7-2 with TRBJ2-3, with 13 bases fitting TRBD2. Germline V CDR1 and CDR2: SGHTA, FQGNSA. With 6 bases clipped from V and 0 bases from J, the junction kept 6 bases outside the gene matches. The CDR3 runs to 17 residues. In DNA form, the CDR3 reads TGTGCCAGCAGTCGACTAGCGGGGGGACCTAGCACAGATACGCAGTATTTT. This gives the protein CASSRLAGGPSTDTQYF.

The V call is TRBV18, the J call TRBJ2-7; TRBD2 agrees at 12 bases. Per the germline V gene, CDR1 is KGHSH and CDR2 is LQKENI. Unmatched junction bases numbered 7, after V lost 6 bases and J lost 1 base. The CDR3 runs to 16 residues. The CDR3 loop reads CASSLGTSGPSYEQYF. CDR3 DNA: TGTGCCAGCTCCCTCGGGACTAGCGGGCCTTCCTACGAGCAGTACTTC.

The chain employs TRBV5-6 and TRBJ1-1, with D maybe TRBD1 (6 bases). Germline-derived CDR1 and CDR2 are SGHDT and YYEEEE. The CDR3 runs to 13 residues. Trimming left V 4 bases short and J 5 bases short, with 12 bases between. The CDR3 region is CASSPEQGTEAFF. The CDR3 region has the DNA TGTGCCAGCAGCCCGGAACAGGGAACTGAAGCTTTCTTT.

The rearrangement uses TRBV5-1 and TRBJ1-4; 7 nucleotides align to TRBD1. V lost 1 base to trimming and J lost 4 bases; unmatched junction nucleotides: 4. The CDR3 extends over 15 amino acids. Looked up from germline, CDR1 is SGHRS and CDR2 is YFSETQ. Here the CDR3 reads CASSLSTGHNEKLFF. The CDR3, as DNA: TGCGCCAGCAGCTTGTCGACAGGGCATAATGAAAAACTGTTTTTT.

The chain is built from TRBV10-1 and TRBJ2-1; the D gene is possibly TRBD2 (6 bases). V gave up 6 bases and J gave up 4 bases, with 10 bases separating them. CDR1 and CDR2 (germline): WNHNN, SYGVQD (reference sequence). CDR3 length: 13 amino acids. The CDR3 coding sequence is TGCGCCAGCAGCGGGACTTCTTACAATGAGCAGTTCTTC. Protein: CASSGTSYNEQFF.

The chain combines TRBV7-9 with TRBJ2-3; no reliable D call. The CDR3 runs to 14 residues. Trimming cost V 5 bases and J 0 bases, with 9 bases left between them. The V gene's germline CDR1 is SEHNR and CDR2 FQNEAQ (reference sequence). The CDR3 sequence is CASSPAWSTDTQYF. The CDR3 region has the DNA TGTGCCAGCAGCCCCGCCTGGAGCACAGATACGCAGTATTTT.

This chain uses TRBV5-6 with TRBJ2-1; D remains ambiguous. The CDR3 sequence is 14 residues long. The ends were cut back, 1 base at V and 6 bases at J, with 11 bases in the middle. Germline-derived CDR1 and CDR2 are SGHDT and YYEEEE. CDR3 residues: CASSLLVNLNEQFF. The CDR3 DNA is TGTGCCAGCAGCTTGTTGGTGAACCTCAATGAGCAGTTCTTC.

In its sample, this clone was seen once. The V call is TRBV7-9, the J call TRBJ1-1; 7 nucleotides agree with TRBD1. J lost 0 bases, V lost 6 bases, and 4 bases had no gene match. The germline V gene encodes CDR1 SEHNR and CDR2 FQNEAQ (reference sequence). The CDR3 spans 14 residues. The CDR3 coding sequence is TGTGCCAGCAGTTTTGACAGGGTGAACACTGAAGCTTTCTTT. Protein: CASSFDRVNTEAFF.

The count of this clone is one. The rearrangement links TRBV6-1 to TRBJ2-7; TRBD2 matches at 10 bases. Looked up from germline, CDR1 is MNHNS and CDR2 is SASEGT. This CDR3 comprises 14 residues. The V segment lost 7 bases and the J segment 4 bases; nucleotides outside the gene matches: 7. CDR3 in amino acids: CASKTTSGSYEQYF. In DNA form, the CDR3 reads TGTGCCAGCAAAACGACTAGCGGGTCTTACGAGCAGTACTTC.

The V call is TRBV18, the J call TRBJ2-7, with D perhaps matching TRBD1 (6 bases). V gave up 2 bases and J gave up 1 base, with 6 bases separating them. CDR3 length: 13 amino acids. Per germline, CDR1 KGHSH and CDR2 LQKENI. The CDR3 DNA is TGTGCCAGCTCACCAACAGGGTCCTACGAGCAGTACTTC. This encodes CASSPTGSYEQYF.

This sequence joins TRBV6-6 and TRBJ2-2; unclear D gene. The V end lost 4 bases, the J end lost 7 bases, and 13 bases lay between the germline ends. There are 14 residues in the CDR3. Germline-derived CDR1 and CDR2 are MNHNY and SVGAGI (reference sequence). CDR3 loop: CASSFRPEVGELFF. The CDR3 coding sequence is TGTGCCAGCAGTTTCCGGCCTGAGGTCGGGGAGCTGTTTTTT.

V usage is TRBV5-6 and J usage is TRBJ1-4; 10 bases agree with TRBD1. Losses at the gene ends were 4 bases for V and 8 bases for J; bases not matched to a gene: 5. This CDR3 is 14 amino acids long. Germline V gives CDR1 SGHDT, CDR2 YYEEEE. The CDR3 loop is CASSRGQGREKLFF. The DNA of the CDR3 is TGTGCCAGCAGCAGGGGACAGGGGAGGGAAAAACTGTTTTTT.

The table lists this clone with a few counts. Here the CDR3 DNA reads TGTGCCAGCAGCTCCGGCCCAAAGGATACGCAGTATTTT. Translated, it gives CASSSGPKDTQYF. This chain links TRBV11-2 with TRBJ2-3; no clear D gene. CDR3 length: 13 residues. Per the germline V gene, CDR1 is SGHAT and CDR2 is FQNNGV. The V gene lost 4 bases and the J gene lost 6 bases, with 11 bases spanning the gap. The variable domain in full, completed from reference TRBV11-2 and TRBJ2-3, reads EAGVAQSPRYKIIEKRQSVAFWCNPISGHATLYWYQQILGQGPKLLIQFQNNGVVDDSQLPKDRFSAERLKGVDSTLKIQPAKLEDSAVYLCASSSGPKDTQYFGPGTRLTVL.

The chain has TRBV7-7 and TRBJ2-5; 14 bases are shared with TRBD2. The trim removed 5 bases at V and 3 bases at J, leaving 5 bases unmatched. Germline V gives CDR1 SSHAT, CDR2 FNYEAQ (reference sequence). The CDR3 sequence is 16 residues long. CDR3 bases: TGTGCCAGCAGCCCGGGACTAGCGGGGGAGAAAGAGACCCAGTACTTC. Protein sequence: CASSPGLAGEKETQYF.

The chain combines TRBV2 with TRBJ2-7; 9 bases fit TRBD1. Per the germline V gene, CDR1 is SNHLY and CDR2 is FYNNEI. This CDR3 has 13 residues. Trimming at V came to 6 bases and at J to 3 bases, leaving 3 bases not matched to a gene. The DNA of the CDR3 is TGTGCCAGCAGGATGACAGGGGGCTACGAGCAGTACTTC. Its protein is CASRMTGGYEQYF.

The CDR3 spells CASRFTQSGEETQYF. The DNA for the CDR3 is TGTGCCAGCCGATTTACCCAATCTGGGGAAGAGACCCAGTACTTC. The genes are TRBV10-3 and TRBJ2-5; no definite D call. The CDR3 runs 15 residues. V was trimmed by 10 bases and J by 3 bases, leaving 21 bases between them. Germline V CDR1 and CDR2: ENHRY, SYGVKD.

A word on this clone: Within the sample, other DNA sequences also encode this same CDR3. This chain connects TRBV15 to TRBJ2-7; TRBD1 matches at 9 bases. Germline values: CDR1 LNHNV, CDR2 YYDKDF (reference sequence). CDR3 size: 14 residues. The J segment lost 2 bases and the V segment lost 4 bases, leaving 3 bases of the junction unmatched. The CDR3 here is CATSKDRGPYEQYF. DNA for the CDR3: TGTGCCACCAGCAAGGACAGGGGACCCTACGAGCAGTACTTC. Based on the CDR3 plus reference TRBV15 and TRBJ2-7, the full variable domain is DAMVIQNPRYQVTQFGKPVTLSCSQTLNHNVMYWYQQKSSQAPKLLFHYYDKDFNNEADTPDNFQSRRPNTSFCFLDIRSPGLGDTAMYLCATSKDRGPYEQYFGPGTRLTVT.

The chain couples TRBV12-5 to TRBJ2-2, with 11 bases identical to TRBD2. Germline V gene sequence: CDR1 LGHNT, CDR2 FRNRAP. The CDR3 extends over 16 amino acids. Trimming cost V 2 bases and J 4 bases; bases outside gene matches: 3. CDR3 DNA: TGTGCTAGTGGTTTGACGACTAGCGGGGCCACCGGGGAGCTGTTTTTT. It specifies CASGLTTSGATGELFF.

The genes are TRBV28 and TRBJ1-5; D is unresolved. The V end lost 1 base, the J end lost 7 bases, and 14 bases lay between the germline ends. Germline values: CDR1 MDHEN, CDR2 SYDVKM. The CDR3 covers 15 residues. The CDR3 DNA is TGTGCCAGCAGTTTATTTTGGGAAGGCCTCCAGCCCCAGCATTTT. This encodes CASSLFWEGLQPQHF.

The J gene is TRBJ1-1, the V gene TRBV19; D ambiguous. Trimming cost V 5 bases and J 10 bases, with 17 bases left between them. The CDR3 loop spans 13 amino acids. Germline V gives CDR1 LNHDA, CDR2 SQIVND (reference sequence). CDR3 coding DNA: TGTGCCAGTAGTGTTGAGTACATCGGTGGAGCTTTCTTT. Its protein product is CASSVEYIGGAFF. Complete variable domain (other parts from reference TRBV19 and TRBJ1-1): DGGITQSPKYLFRKEGQNVTLSCEQNLNHDAMYWYRQDPGQGLRLIYYSQIVNDFQKGDIAEGYSVSREKKESFPLTVTSAQKNPTAFYLCASSVEYIGGAFFGQGTRLTVV.

The chain couples TRBV14 to TRBJ2-3; 11 bases are a match to TRBD2. Germline trimming cut 5 bases from V and 2 bases from J; bases unmatched to any gene: 6. The CDR3 sequence is 16 residues long. CDR1 is SGHDN, CDR2 FVKESK, per germline. The CDR3 DNA sequence: TGTGCCAGCAGCGCACTAGCGGGGGCCTACACAGATACGCAGTATTTT. Translation: CASSALAGAYTDTQYF. Combining the CDR3 with reference TRBV14 and TRBJ2-3 gives the whole variable domain EAGVTQFPSHSVIEKGQTVTLRCDPISGHDNLYWYRRVMGKEIKFLLHFVKESKQDESGMPNNRFLAERTGGTYSTLKVQPAELEDSGVYFCASSALAGAYTDTQYFGPGTRLTVL.

The chain joins TRBV5-1 to TRBJ1-1; 7 bases match TRBD1. Germline loops: CDR1 SGHRS, CDR2 YFSETQ. This CDR3 has 14 residues. With 4 bases clipped from V and 1 base from J, the junction kept 4 bases outside the gene matches. Here the CDR3 reads CASSQGVANTEAFF. The DNA of the CDR3 is TGCGCCAGCAGCCAGGGGGTCGCGAACACTGAAGCTTTCTTT.

The chain links TRBV6-6 to TRBJ1-1; 7 positions agree with TRBD1. The CDR3 covers 14 residues. CDR1 MNHNY and CDR2 SVGAGI come from the germline V gene (reference sequence). The V segment lost 8 bases and the J segment 1 base; nucleotides outside the gene matches: 7. The DNA for the CDR3 is TGTGCCAGCGCCTACAGGGGTGGGAACACTGAAGCTTTCTTT. Protein sequence: CASAYRGGNTEAFF.

This clone was detected a few times. The V call is TRBV2, the J call TRBJ2-3; D might be TRBD1 (5 bases). The V end lost 3 bases, the J end lost 0 bases, and 7 bases lay between the germline ends. Germline V gene sequence: CDR1 SNHLY, CDR2 FYNNEI. The CDR3 is made up of 14 amino acids. The CDR3 region is CASSEGLSTDTQYF. For the CDR3, the DNA is TGTGCCAGCAGTGAGGGGCTTAGCACAGATACGCAGTATTTT. Filled out from reference TRBV2 and TRBJ2-3, the complete variable domain reads EPEVTQTPSHQVTQMGQEVILRCVPISNHLYFYWYRQILGQKVEFLVSFYNNEISEKSEIFDDQFSVERPDGSNFTLKIRSTKLEDSAMYFCASSEGLSTDTQYFGPGTRLTVL.

V is TRBV10-3 and J is TRBJ2-2, with D possibly matching TRBD1 (5 bases). The CDR3 covers 14 residues. Trimming removed 4 bases from V and 5 bases from J, with 11 bases in between. The germline gives CDR1 ENHRY, CDR2 SYGVKD. CDR3 amino acids: CAISVDIRTGELFF. The CDR3 DNA sequence: TGTGCCATCAGTGTGGACATCCGAACCGGGGAGCTGTTTTTT.